Listed below are T cell receptor beta chains from one sample, sequenced in a study of regulatory T cells in long-lasting Graves disease. In TCRdb, the multiplex PCR reads were re-called with MiXCR into one record per CDR3 protein. The data contain over 500,000 distinct CDR3 sequences, about 16% of them singletons. The sample also formed part of further work on T cells in Graves' hyperthyroidism and ophthalmopathy.

This sample comprised peripheral blood mononuclear cells (PBMCs), obtained at new diagnosis, from a patient treated with antithyroid drugs. The receptors were gathered from a woman in her twenties or thirties with Graves disease. The conserved cysteine and the conserved F or W are not part of the CDR3 here. Fields, in order: J gene, clone size, V gene, CDR3 protein. Expanded clones get a size class; other rows say once, few or many, or leave the size out.

>TRBJ2-7|few|TRBV11-2
ASSLVIVDLGEQY
>TRBJ2-7|few|TRBV20-1
SARDTYGGGTGATYEQY
>TRBJ2-5|few|TRBV24-1
ATALAGATETQY
>TRBJ2-3|many|TRBV7-6
ASSGGTSGSMADTQY
>TRBJ2-7|many|TRBV24-1
ATSGGPSYEQY
>TRBJ2-7|many|TRBV28
ASSHDRDRDYEQY
>TRBJ2-1|NA|TRBV20-1
SARLVVSYNEQF
>TRBJ1-1|few|TRBV4-1
ASSQYQGYTEAF
>TRBJ2-5|many|TRBV29-1
SVALMVRRETQY
>TRBJ2-7|many|TRBV28
ASSSPAYEQY
>TRBJ2-5|many|TRBV2
ARAHGYQETQY
>TRBJ2-3|few|TRBV9
ASSDPTRGTDTQY
>TRBJ1-1|few|TRBV15
AADRMNTEAF
>TRBJ2-7|few|TRBV6-1
ASSPGRPYEQY
>TRBJ1-2|NA|TRBV7-2
ASSSSVTLYGCT
>TRBJ2-7|many|TRBV5-1
ASSLPTQGPHEQY
>TRBJ2-1|NA|TRBV7-9
ASSIPAGTNEQF
>TRBJ1-2|few|TRBV28
ASRSGRINYGYT
>TRBJ2-7|NA|TRBV6-4
ASIGRESPYEQY
>TRBJ2-1|few|TRBV7-2
ASSLGQTSNEQF
>TRBJ2-5|many|TRBV20-1
SGAGASETQY
>TRBJ2-1|many|TRBV6-2/TRBV6-3
ASSLGVESEGSEQF
>TRBJ1-5|many|TRBV12-3/TRBV12-4
ASSLADGQPQH
>TRBJ2-1|NA|TRBV6-9
ASSYGSRFGEQF
>TRBJ1-1|NA|TRBV18
ASSRNRGDIEAF
>TRBJ1-1|NA|TRBV28
ASSPQTTEAF
>TRBJ1-4|NA|TRBV12-3/TRBV12-4
ASSLREKLV
>TRBJ1-4|NA|TRBV6-1
ASSGGRHGFYEKLF
>TRBJ2-7|NA|TRBV20-1
SARDRHKGGGEQY
>TRBJ1-5|many|TRBV28
ASIGRFNQPQH
>TRBJ2-7|few|TRBV19
ASSLLWGSEQY
>TRBJ2-1|many|TRBV28
ASSLGGTENNEQF
>TRBJ2-3|many|TRBV11-2
ASSLSGRVVIIADTQY
>TRBJ1-5|many|TRBV27
ASRTAEWQPQH
>TRBJ1-4|many|TRBV29-1
SVEDGRGEKLF
>TRBJ1-2|many|TRBV7-8
ASSPGEDGYT
>TRBJ1-5|many|TRBV6-2/TRBV6-3
ASSSGGGINQPQH
>TRBJ2-5|many|TRBV7-8
ASSLGAVETQY
>TRBJ1-2|NA|TRBV29-1
SVVAPPYGYT
>TRBJ2-3|few|TRBV30
AWSVFLGSGTDTQY
>TRBJ2-1|NA|TRBV6-1
ASEPDLAFEQF
>TRBJ1-6|many|TRBV11-2
ASSLGGQGANSPLH
>TRBJ2-2|NA|TRBV3-1
ASSQEGVNTGELF
>TRBJ1-2|many|TRBV12-3/TRBV12-4
ASSLGGSNYGYT
>TRBJ2-3|NA|TRBV20-1
SASGGGPSDTQY
>TRBJ1-1|many|TRBV7-8
ASSRTAMNTEAF
>TRBJ1-3|few|TRBV30
GTGGGGNTIY
>TRBJ2-2|NA|TRBV20-1
SARTSGRANTGELF
>TRBJ2-5|NA|TRBV28
ASSLTSGPSY
>TRBJ2-5|many|TRBV6-2/TRBV6-3
ASSRGQPQETQY
>TRBJ2-1|NA|TRBV2
ASSGFETGGVF
>TRBJ1-4|many|TRBV3-1
ASSRSSEKLF
>TRBJ2-1|many|TRBV7-9
ASSPEVGNEQF
>TRBJ2-7|NA|TRBV4-2
ASSPTLDLISYEQY
>TRBJ2-1|few|TRBV25-1
ASSIRTLSYNEQF
>TRBJ2-1|many|TRBV7-9
ASSPQRNEQF
>TRBJ1-4|NA|TRBV7-9
ASTFGTVREKLF
>TRBJ2-1|few|TRBV20-1
SAGGGTSGRGSYNEQF